A single T cell receptor beta chain is shown here with its context. The target antigen is unknown. The junction shows a germline mismatch at one end, possibly a read error. This record comes from a study of T cell responses to AZD1222 COVID-19 vaccine. Study as a whole: Second-dose recipients at about 4 or about 12 weeks were treated as one pooled group. Study-level results: Repertoire sampling happened only post peak T cell response.

This CDR3 has 14 amino acids. The V gene's germline CDR1 is SGHRS and CDR2 YFSETQ. Assay used: immunoSEQ multiplex PCR; TCRdb lists only in-frame clones, some missing. The sample lists 150,000 to 200,000 clones; roughly 90% were seen once. The starting material was peripheral blood, obtained on day 0 of AZD1222 vaccination. The clonotype originates from an adult in good health. V is TRBV5-1 and J is TRBJ1-1, with D possibly being TRBD1 (6 bases). CDR3 DNA sequence: TGCGCCAGCAGATTGGGGGCCTCGAACACTGAAGCTTTCTTT. Its translation is CASRLGASNTEAFF. Using reference TRBV5-1 and TRBJ1-1 for the parts outside the CDR3, the full variable domain is KAGVTQTPRYLIKTRGQQVTLSCSPISGHRSVSWYQQTPGQGLQFLFEYFSETQRNKGNFPGRFSGRQFSNSRSEMNVSTLELGDSALYLCASRLGASNTEAFFGQGTRLTVV.